This TCR beta chain was captured in a study of T cell changes during pregnancy in multiple sclerosis (dated by TCRdb to the late 2010s). At the level of the whole study: In women with multiple sclerosis, the researchers looked at how the T cell repertoire shifted as pregnancy progressed.

From its cysteine to its phenylalanine, the CDR3 spans 14 amino acids. Only the CDR3 region is kept as DNA, spanning 42 bases read in frame from base 1. V is trimmed back by 3 bases and J by 6 bases, and the junction contains 2 bases that no gene match accounts for. According to the germline V gene, CDR1 reads SGHTA and CDR2 reads FQGTGA. In this sample, this clone turned up a few times. Its antigen has not been determined. No base quality information exists; no much larger clone differs at one position. Library prep was done by the immunoSEQ multiplex PCR assay. Not all clones reach the TCRdb copy of this immuneACCESS table, which keeps in-frame sequences only. Checked studies attribute under half of the gap to unresolved V genes and leave the rest unexplained. This sample lists over 35,000 clones; approximately 90% were detected once. About 0.42% of the sample goes to the ten largest clones.

The sequence was obtained from a female donor in good health, enrolled as a control in a pregnancy study. This chain is built from TRBV7-3 and TRBJ2-2; 9 bases in between match TRBD2. The source was CD4+ T cells from peripheral blood mononuclear cells, collected in the third trimester of pregnancy. The CDR3 sequence is CASSFSSGAGELFF. The nucleotides read TGTGCCAGCAGCTTTTCTAGCGGGGCCGGGGAGCTGTTTTTT.